This T cell receptor (beta chain) was sequenced in a study of OX40 agonist ivuxolimab in advanced cancers. For the study at large: Ivuxolimab is a fully human IgG2 antibody that activates OX40 (CD134). The study's findings and limits: In the 0.1-3.0 mg/kg groups, partial responders showed among the lowest expansion.

Details on this clone: Its antigen is unknown.

The method was immunoSEQ multiplex PCR; TCRdb's version includes in-frame clones alone and lacks a portion of them. The data contain approximately 23,000 clones, approximately 86% of them singletons. Autoimmune disease history or systemic immunosuppression barred patients. The germline V and J ends were trimmed by 1 base and 9 bases, with 4 bases remaining between them. The CDR3 has 12 amino acids. Germline V gene data show CDR1 as SEHNR and CDR2 as FQNEAQ (reference sequence). This TCR was recovered from an adult with an advanced solid tumor such as melanoma, head and neck, liver or kidney cancer. The sequences come from CD4+ or CD8+ T cells sorted from blood, collected in a trial of the OX40 agonist ivuxolimab. This sequence joins TRBV7-9 and TRBJ1-6; D not resolved. DNA for the CDR3: TGTGCCAGCAGCTTAGTCGGTTCACCCCTCCACTTT. Translated, it gives CASSLVGSPLHF.